A single sample gave rise to the 27 T cell receptor beta chains below, sequenced in a study of technical replicates of blood from a handful of donors. Measured with immunoSEQ multiplex PCR; TCRdb has only the in-frame clones, and not every one. The table has about 72,000 clones, roughly 92% seen once; the top ten hold over 0.35%. Input material: T cells isolated from PBMCs. These receptors originate from a human donor in good health.

This chain links TRBV7-2 with TRBJ2-3, with D possibly TRBD2 on 7 matching bases. Germline V gene sequence: CDR1 SGHTA, CDR2 FQGNSA. This CDR3 is built from 14 residues. Trimming shortened V by 8 bases and J by 3 bases, and 15 bases separated the two germline ends. CDR3 DNA: TGTGCCAGCGGGGGCGGGAGCAGTACAGATACGCAGTATTTT. It is translated as CASGGGSSTDTQYF.

The chain is built from TRBV7-9 and TRBJ2-1; D is unresolved. V lost 5 bases to trimming and J lost 7 bases, with 9 bases between them. Looked up from germline, CDR1 is SEHNR and CDR2 is FQNEAQ (reference sequence). The CDR3 sequence is 12 residues long. This CDR3 reads CASSPGRNEQFF. The CDR3 bases are TGTGCCAGCAGCCCGGGTAGGAATGAGCAGTTCTTC. Full variable domain (missing parts from reference TRBV7-9 and TRBJ2-1): DTGVSQNPRHKITKRGQNVTFRCDPISEHNRLYWYRQTLGQGPEFLTYFQNEAQLEKSRLLSDRFSAERPKGSFSTLEIQRTEQGDSAMYLCASSPGRNEQFFGPGTRLTVL.

The chain recombines TRBV18 with TRBJ1-1, with no clear D. CDR3 length equals 14 residues. CDR1 KGHSH and CDR2 LQKENI come from the germline V gene. The V and J ends lost 5 bases and 1 base respectively, with 11 bases between them. The CDR3 DNA is TGTGCCAGCTCAAGCCTAAGGAGGAACACTGAAGCTTTCTTT. This sequence encodes CASSSLRRNTEAFF.

In its sample, this clone was seen a few times. V usage is TRBV19 and J usage is TRBJ1-2; D might be TRBD1 (5 bases). Germline assignment: CDR1 LNHDA and CDR2 SQIVND (reference sequence). This CDR3 comprises 12 residues. Trimming cost V 5 bases and J 6 bases, with 10 bases left between them. DNA for the CDR3: TGTGCCAGTAGTTCCCCAGGGAATGGCTACACCTTC. Translation: CASSSPGNGYTF.

The V gene is TRBV27, the J gene TRBJ2-7; possibly TRBD2 for D (5 bases). V lost 6 bases, J lost 1 base, and 16 bases lay in between. The germline V gene encodes CDR1 MNHEY and CDR2 SMNVEV (reference sequence). This CDR3 has 15 residues. The CDR3 DNA reads as TGTGCCAGCAGCCCGTCCCCAACTAGGTCCTACGAGCAGTACTTC. It encodes CASSPSPTRSYEQYF.

CDR3 sequence (DNA): TGTGCCAGCAGTTTTCAGGAGGGAGCGCAGTATTTT. Protein product: CASSFQEGAQYF. The chain joins TRBV27 to TRBJ2-3; D may be TRBD2 (6 bases). The V and J ends lost 3 bases and 10 bases respectively, with 11 bases between them. The CDR3 is 12 amino acids. The germline gives CDR1 MNHEY, CDR2 SMNVEV (reference sequence).

The chain carries TRBV10-3 and TRBJ2-4, with D possibly being TRBD1 (6 bases). Trimming took off 3 bases at V and 7 bases at J, with 13 bases between the two ends. The CDR3 has 14 amino acids. The germline V gene has CDR1 ENHRY and CDR2 SYGVKD. The CDR3 coding sequence is TGTGCCATCAGTGATCAGGGTAGGGGGAACATTCAGTACTTC. Amino acid sequence: CAISDQGRGNIQYF.

For the CDR3, the DNA is TGTGCCAGCAGTGACAGGGGGTATGCCGGGGAGCTGTTTTTT. Encoded protein: CASSDRGYAGELFF. The rearrangement links TRBV2 to TRBJ2-2, with TRBD1 matching 7 bases. The CDR3 runs to 14 residues. With V trimmed by 3 bases and J by 6 bases, 4 bases remained unmatched. Germline V CDR1 and CDR2: SNHLY, FYNNEI.

The chain employs TRBV6-5 and TRBJ2-2; 9 bases match TRBD1. The junction had 3 bases not matched to a gene; V was cut back by 0 bases and J by 4 bases. Germline values: CDR1 MNHEY, CDR2 SVGAGI. This CDR3 is built from 16 residues. The CDR3 nucleotides read TGTGCCAGCAGTTACTCCTTGGACAGGGGCACCGGGGAGCTGTTTTTT. This sequence encodes CASSYSLDRGTGELFF.

The chain has TRBV19 and TRBJ2-2; TRBD1 matches at 8 bases. Germline trimming cut 8 bases from V and 1 base from J; bases unmatched to any gene: 3. Germline CDR1 and CDR2: LNHDA and SQIVND (reference sequence). The CDR3 contains 14 residues. CDR3 residues: CASADRVNTGELFF. The CDR3 DNA reads as TGTGCCAGTGCGGACAGGGTGAACACCGGGGAGCTGTTTTTT.

The rearrangement uses TRBV6-5 and TRBJ1-1; weak D call: TRBD1 (5 bases). The germline V and J ends were trimmed by 6 bases and 1 base, with 15 bases remaining between them. Germline CDR1 is MNHEY and CDR2 is SVGAGI. The CDR3 contains 15 residues. The CDR3 DNA reads as TGTGCCAGCAGGGGCGGGGCGGTGGGGAACACTGAAGCTTTCTTT. Residues: CASRGGAVGNTEAFF.

The chain is built from TRBV10-3 and TRBJ2-3; 12 nucleotides line up with TRBD2. Germline loops: CDR1 ENHRY, CDR2 SYGVKD. CDR3 length equals 16 residues. Germline trimming cut 2 bases from V and 6 bases from J; bases unmatched to any gene: 6. CDR3 in DNA: TGTGCCATCAGTGAGAGACTAGCGGGGGACATGGATACGCAGTATTTT. Its translation: CAISERLAGDMDTQYF.

V is TRBV7-2 and J is TRBJ1-2; possible D gene TRBD1, 6 bases. The V gene lost 7 bases and the J gene lost 0 bases, with 18 bases spanning the gap. Looked up from germline, CDR1 is SGHTA and CDR2 is FQGNSA. The CDR3 is 16 amino acids. The CDR3 nucleotides are TGTGCCAGCATCAAGCTTGCGGACAGACCTAACTATGGCTACACCTTC. It encodes CASIKLADRPNYGYTF.

V and J are TRBV4-3 and TRBJ1-4; perhaps TRBD1 as D (6 bases). The germline gives CDR1 LGHNA, CDR2 YSLEER. This CDR3 has 14 amino acids. Trimming removed 2 bases at V and 2 bases at J, with 6 bases between. CDR3 coding DNA: TGCGCCAGCAGCCAACAGGGGACTAATGAAAAACTGTTTTTT. Amino acid sequence: CASSQQGTNEKLFF.

The V gene is TRBV9, the J gene TRBJ2-2; 8 nucleotides match TRBD2. Germline V gene lookup returns CDR1 SGDLS and CDR2 YYNGEE. The length of the CDR3 is 17 residues. After removal of 3 bases from V and 4 bases from J, the junction contained 11 bases not matched to a gene. The chain's CDR3 is CASSARPSGQSTGELFF. Here the CDR3 DNA reads TGTGCCAGCAGCGCGCGGCCTAGCGGGCAGAGCACCGGGGAGCTGTTTTTT.

The J gene is TRBJ2-1, the V gene TRBV19, with TRBD1 identical over 8 bases. Germline V gives CDR1 LNHDA, CDR2 SQIVND (reference sequence). This CDR3 has 14 amino acids. V shed 6 bases, J shed 6 bases, and the junction held 7 bases outside the gene matches. CDR3 nucleotide sequence: TGTGCCAGTAGCCGATTTACAGGGGGCAATGAGCAGTTCTTC. This sequence encodes CASSRFTGGNEQFF.

CDR3 sequence: CASSLWRDSTDTQYF. CDR3 DNA sequence: TGTGCCAGCAGCCTCTGGAGGGATAGCACAGATACGCAGTATTTT. The chain combines TRBV9 with TRBJ2-3, with D tentatively TRBD2 (6 bases). Germline assignment: CDR1 SGDLS and CDR2 YYNGEE. Trimming took off 4 bases at V and 0 bases at J, with 12 bases between the two ends. CDR3 length equals 15 residues.

The gene calls are TRBV7-2 and TRBJ2-1; a possible D gene is TRBD2 (6 bases). Germline CDR1 is SGHTA and CDR2 is FQGNSA. The CDR3 is made up of 12 amino acids. Trimming shortened V by 8 bases and J by 7 bases, and 12 bases separated the two germline ends. CDR3 sequence (DNA): TGTGCCAGCGGAATTCGGGGGAATGAGCAGTTCTTC. This encodes CASGIRGNEQFF.

The chain carries TRBV4-2 and TRBJ2-3; 11 bases are shared with TRBD2. Per germline, CDR1 LGHNA and CDR2 YNFKEQ. Germline trimming cut 3 bases from V and 3 bases from J; bases unmatched to any gene: 8. The CDR3 consists of 17 residues. The CDR3: CASSHLLAGEGTDTQYF. CDR3 nucleotide sequence: TGTGCCAGCAGCCACTTACTAGCGGGAGAAGGGACAGATACGCAGTATTTT.

The chain is built from TRBV4-1 and TRBJ2-1; D call uncertain. Germline V gene data show CDR1 as MGHRA and CDR2 as YSYEKL. CDR3 size: 14 residues. Trimming stripped 1 base from V and 7 bases from J, with 11 bases between. The CDR3 region has the DNA TGCGCCAGCAGCCAAGCCGGAGCCGGGAATGAGCAGTTCTTC. Its protein is CASSQAGAGNEQFF.

This sequence joins TRBV10-3 and TRBJ2-7, with TRBD1 identical over 7 bases. Germline assignment: CDR1 ENHRY and CDR2 SYGVKD. This CDR3 contains 12 residues. V lost 6 bases and J lost 5; bases outside the gene matches: 4. CDR3 protein: CAISGTVDEQYF. DNA for the CDR3: TGTGCCATCAGCGGGACAGTCGACGAGCAGTACTTC.

The rearrangement uses TRBV5-6 and TRBJ1-5; D call uncertain. Germline-derived CDR1 and CDR2 are SGHDT and YYEEEE. Trimming shortened V by 4 bases and J by 4 bases, and 15 bases separated the two germline ends. The CDR3 runs to 15 residues. Here the CDR3 reads CASSVMRTGNQPQHF. The CDR3 DNA sequence: TGTGCCAGCAGCGTCATGAGGACGGGAAATCAGCCCCAGCATTTT.

J is TRBJ1-1 and V is TRBV28; 7 bases are shared with TRBD1. The CDR3 is made up of 13 amino acids. V shed 2 bases, J shed 7 bases, and the junction held 4 bases outside the gene matches. CDR1 and CDR2 from the germline V gene are MDHEN and SYDVKM. CDR3 DNA: TGTGCCAGCAGTTTAGTAGGGGGCGATGAAGCTTTCTTT. Protein product: CASSLVGGDEAFF.

The gene calls are TRBV6-5 and TRBJ2-7, with 11 bases lining up with TRBD2. This CDR3 spans 14 amino acids. V shed 5 bases and J 5 bases; nucleotides not matched to a gene: 5. The germline V gene encodes CDR1 MNHEY and CDR2 SVGAGI. The CDR3 DNA is TGTGCCAGCAGTCCCCAACTAGCGGGAGACGAGCAGTACTTC. Protein: CASSPQLAGDEQYF.

The chain employs TRBV9 and TRBJ2-7; D unclear. The CDR3 loop spans 11 amino acids. The ends were cut back, 5 bases at V and 1 base at J, with 4 bases in the middle. From germline, CDR1 is SGDLS and CDR2 YYNGEE. This chain's CDR3 is CASSRSYEQYF. The CDR3 coding sequence is TGTGCCAGCAGTCGGTCCTACGAGCAGTACTTC.

The CDR3 bases are TGCGCCAGCAGCTTGAGACTAGCAGCTAGCACAGATACGCAGTATTTT. Protein product: CASSLRLAASTDTQYF. V and J are TRBV5-1 and TRBJ2-3, with TRBD2 identical over 7 bases. The V segment lost 1 base and the J segment 0 bases; nucleotides outside the gene matches: 5. Germline V lookup: CDR1 SGHRS, CDR2 YFSETQ. The CDR3 has 16 residues.

As to this clone: At one of its ends the junction is not consistent with the germline gene, which may arise from a read error. The gene calls are TRBV11-2 and TRBJ2-7; D unresolved. Germline V gene lookup returns CDR1 SGHAT and CDR2 FQNNGV. The CDR3 is 14 residues long. CDR3 DNA sequence: TGTGCCAGCAGCATAGACATTCCCACCTACGAGCAGTACTTC. This gives the protein CASSIDIPTYEQYF.